A single sample gave rise to the 26 T cell receptor beta chains below, sequenced in a study of shared clonotypes between healthy human individuals. Produced via immunoSEQ multiplex PCR; TCRdb's table is partial and in-frame only. The table records 1 million to 1.2 million clones, about 72% of them present only once. Specimen: memory CD4+ T cells from PBMCs. Subset of the sample: CD45RA-negative fraction. The receptors shown here come from a man between 18 and 35 years old in good health. Some clones in this sample may be carry-over from other donors' samples.

The chain couples TRBV30 to TRBJ2-5, with a tentative D call TRBD2 (5 bases). V lost 5 bases and J 2 bases, leaving 9 bases between the germline ends. The CDR3 extends over 12 amino acids. CDR1 is GTSNPN, CDR2 SVGIG, per germline (reference sequence). The CDR3 DNA is TGTGCCTGGGGGGAGATTCAAGAGACCCAGTACTTC. Its protein is CAWGEIQETQYF.

There are a few counts of this clone. This chain joins TRBV19 and TRBJ1-5, with D unclear. Trimming removed 5 bases from V and 2 bases from J, with 13 bases in between. CDR1 and CDR2 (germline): LNHDA, SQIVND (reference sequence). The CDR3 has 15 residues. CDR3 region: CASSQRHRGNQPQHF. The CDR3 region has the DNA TGTGCCAGTAGTCAACGGCATAGAGGCAATCAGCCCCAGCATTTT.

The table lists this clone with a few counts. The chain joins TRBV28 to TRBJ2-1, with 11 bases that match TRBD2. The CDR3 runs to 14 residues. The V and J ends lost 5 bases and 9 bases, in that order; junction bases with no gene match: 6. Germline-derived CDR1 and CDR2 are MDHEN and SYDVKM. CDR3 sequence: CASSHSGRDGEQFF. Here the CDR3 DNA reads TGTGCCAGCAGTCATAGCGGGAGGGATGGTGAGCAGTTCTTC.

The CDR3 coding sequence is TGCAGTGCTGACACCCGCTACGAGCAGTACTTC. Translated: CSADTRYEQYF. This chain connects TRBV20-1 to TRBJ2-7; D ambiguous. The germline V and J ends were trimmed by 5 bases and 3 bases, with 8 bases remaining between them. CDR3 size: 11 residues. The germline CDR1 and CDR2 sequences are DFQATT and SNEGSKA (reference sequence).

This clone is a singleton in its sample. This chain connects TRBV4-1 to TRBJ1-1; no clear D gene. Germline CDR1 reads MGHRA; CDR2 reads YSYEKL. The CDR3 sequence is 14 residues long. V was pared by 1 base and J by 9 bases, with 15 bases between. The CDR3 DNA sequence: TGCGCCAGCAGCCAAGCCCCGGGCCTTGGGAAAGCTTTCTTT. Its translation: CASSQAPGLGKAFF.

This rearrangement joins TRBV5-1 to TRBJ2-5; D is tentatively TRBD1 or TRBD2 (6 bases each). Between the trimmed V and J ends, which lost 4 bases and 4 bases, there was a span of 17 bases. The length of the CDR3 is 15 residues. Germline V gene sequence: CDR1 SGHRS, CDR2 YFSETQ. CDR3 protein: CASSPIGGTVETQYF. The DNA of the CDR3 is TGCGCCAGCAGCCCAATAGGGGGGACGGTAGAGACCCAGTACTTC.

This rearrangement joins TRBV5-6 to TRBJ2-7, with D possibly being TRBD2 (6 bases). This CDR3 comprises 16 residues. Germline values: CDR1 SGHDT, CDR2 YYEEEE. V shed 4 bases and J shed 3 bases, with 20 bases lying between them. CDR3 region: CASSLRWTGDIYEQYF. As DNA, the CDR3 is TGTGCCAGCAGCCTACGCTGGACGGGGGATATCTACGAGCAGTACTTC.

This sequence joins TRBV5-4 and TRBJ2-7, with 14 bases that match TRBD2. V shed 4 bases and J 3 bases; nucleotides not matched to a gene: 9. Germline-derived CDR1 and CDR2 are SGHNT and YYREEE (reference sequence). This CDR3 region has 17 residues. The CDR3 spells CASSPPGLAGENYEQYF. CDR3 in DNA: TGTGCCAGCAGCCCGCCGGGACTAGCGGGAGAAAACTACGAGCAGTACTTC.

This chain uses TRBV28 with TRBJ2-5; D is undetermined. V was pared by 6 bases and J by 5 bases, with 16 bases between. The CDR3 runs 14 residues. CDR1 MDHEN and CDR2 SYDVKM come from the germline V gene. The CDR3 region has the DNA TGTGCCAGCAGACAGCATTTGGGTTCGGAGACCCAGTACTTC. Translating gives CASRQHLGSETQYF.

The chain links TRBV27 to TRBJ2-7; D might be TRBD2 (5 bases). V lost 8 bases and J 2 bases, leaving 16 bases between the germline ends. CDR1 MNHEY and CDR2 SMNVEV come from the germline V gene (reference sequence). This CDR3 contains 14 residues. CDR3: CASAHRREAYEQYF. CDR3 in DNA: TGTGCCAGCGCCCATCGTCGGGAAGCCTACGAGCAGTACTTC.

The rearrangement uses TRBV28 and TRBJ2-7; D uncertain. This CDR3 is 13 amino acids long. Germline-derived CDR1 and CDR2 are MDHEN and SYDVKM. Trimming took 8 bases from V and 1 from J, leaving 12 bases between them. The CDR3 loop reads CASQAPKSYEQYF. The DNA for the CDR3 is TGTGCCAGCCAGGCCCCAAAATCCTACGAGCAGTACTTC.

The gene calls are TRBV23-1 and TRBJ2-5; D is unresolved. TRBV23-1 is placed among ORFs of uncertain function. The CDR3 runs 10 residues. V was cut by 8 bases and J by 5 bases, with 6 bases left in between. This chain's CDR3 is CASLGETQYF. CDR3 coding DNA: TGCGCCAGCCTAGGGGAGACCCAGTACTTC.

The chain links TRBV9 to TRBJ2-7; TRBD2 might be the D (5 bases). With 0 bases removed from V and 2 bases from J, the gap between germline ends came to 12 bases. The CDR3 is 15 residues long. Germline CDR1 is SGDLS and CDR2 is YYNGEE. The CDR3 nucleotides are TGTGCCAGCAGCGTAGCCCCACTAGGCGCCTACGAGCAGTACTTC. It yields the protein CASSVAPLGAYEQYF.

The chain carries TRBV6-5 and TRBJ1-2; D ambiguous. V gave up 6 bases and J gave up 2 bases, with 10 bases separating them. CDR3 size: 13 residues. Germline values: CDR1 MNHEY, CDR2 SVGAGI. Here the CDR3 DNA reads TGTGCCAGCAGACCCGGTGGGAACTATGGCTACACCTTC. This translates into CASRPGGNYGYTF.

The gene calls are TRBV5-1 and TRBJ2-5; 10 bases are a match to TRBD2. The CDR3 contains 16 residues. V was clipped by 6 bases and J by 6 bases; unmatched bases: 14. Germline-derived CDR1 and CDR2 are SGHRS and YFSETQ. CDR3 in DNA: TGCGCCAGCACTCGATGGGCTAGCGGGAGTGGAAAGACCCAGTACTTC. Translation gives CASTRWASGSGKTQYF.

The chain carries TRBV5-1 and TRBJ1-1, with a weak D call TRBD1 (5 bases). This CDR3 is 16 amino acids long. The germline V gene has CDR1 SGHRS and CDR2 YFSETQ. V lost 0 bases and J lost 1, with 13 bases in between. The CDR3 region has the DNA TGCGCCAGCAGCTTGGCCGTGGGGCCAGGGAACACTGAAGCTTTCTTT. Translating gives CASSLAVGPGNTEAFF.

Here the CDR3 reads CASSPQASGSNEQFF. DNA for the CDR3: TGTGCCAGCAGTCCCCAGGCTAGCGGGAGCAATGAGCAGTTCTTC. This rearrangement joins TRBV6-5 to TRBJ2-1, with 10 bases identical to TRBD2. Germline assignment: CDR1 MNHEY and CDR2 SVGAGI. Trimming cost V 5 bases and J 6 bases; bases outside gene matches: 7. The CDR3 is 15 amino acids.

This clone has a handful of counts. V and J are TRBV15 and TRBJ2-7; perhaps TRBD2 as D (6 bases). Looked up from germline, CDR1 is LNHNV and CDR2 is YYDKDF (reference sequence). The CDR3 is made up of 15 amino acids. V was clipped by 1 base and J by 9 bases, with 19 bases between them. CDR3 sequence (DNA): TGTGCCACCAGCAGAGGGGGCGGAGGCTCGGGAGTGCAGTACTTC. It translates to CATSRGGGGSGVQYF.

The chain links TRBV7-8 to TRBJ1-2; 8 positions agree with TRBD1. The CDR3 is made up of 14 amino acids. The ends lost 4 bases at V and 4 bases at J; junction bases unmatched: 5. Per germline, CDR1 SGHVS and CDR2 FQNEAQ. This chain's CDR3 is CASSSGGPLYGYTF. The CDR3 region has the DNA TGTGCCAGCAGCTCAGGGGGCCCCCTCTATGGCTACACCTTC.

This chain uses TRBV7-3 with TRBJ2-7, with 10 positions matching TRBD2. Germline V gene sequence: CDR1 SGHTA, CDR2 FQGTGA. V lost 5 bases, J lost 6 bases, and 13 bases stayed unmatched. The CDR3 is 16 amino acids. The CDR3 region is CASSASSGLAITEQYF. The CDR3 coding sequence is TGTGCCAGCAGCGCATCGTCGGGACTAGCGATCACCGAGCAGTACTTC.

This sequence joins TRBV18 and TRBJ2-3; TRBD2 matches at 7 bases. This CDR3 spans 15 amino acids. V dropped 5 bases and J dropped 3; count of bases not matched to a gene: 8. From germline, CDR1 is KGHSH and CDR2 LQKENI. This CDR3 is CASSSLGGSTDTQYF. The CDR3 DNA is TGTGCCAGCTCATCTCTTGGCGGGAGTACAGATACGCAGTATTTT. The whole variable domain, remainder taken from reference TRBV18 and TRBJ2-3, is NAGVMQNPRHLVRRRGQEARLRCSPMKGHSHVYWYRQLPEEGLKFMVYLQKENIIDESGMPKERFSAEFPKEGPSILRIQQVVRGDSAAYFCASSSLGGSTDTQYFGPGTRLTVL.

This clone was seen once. J is TRBJ2-2 and V is TRBV30; TRBD2 matches at 15 bases. The V gene's germline CDR1 is GTSNPN and CDR2 SVGIG (reference sequence). V dropped 1 base and J dropped 4; count of bases not matched to a gene: 1. The CDR3 is made up of 16 amino acids. The CDR3 region has the DNA TGTGCCTGGAGTGGGACTAGCGGGAGGGGCACCGGGGAGCTGTTTTTT. The encoded protein is CAWSGTSGRGTGELFF.

The chain is built from TRBV7-9 and TRBJ2-4; D possibly uses TRBD1 or TRBD2 (5 bases each). CDR1 and CDR2 (germline): SEHNR, FQNEAQ (reference sequence). The CDR3 runs 16 residues. V was shortened by 4 bases and J by 4 bases, with 17 bases between the two germline ends. The CDR3 bases are TGTGCCAGCAGCTCGCTAAGGGTTGGGGGTAAAAACATTCAGTACTTC. Protein sequence: CASSSLRVGGKNIQYF.

This chain connects TRBV28 to TRBJ1-2, with D perhaps matching TRBD1 (6 bases). Trimming took 6 bases from V and 4 from J, leaving 18 bases between them. The CDR3 is made up of 15 amino acids. In germline, CDR1 is MDHEN, CDR2 SYDVKM. DNA of the CDR3: TGTGCCAGCAGGGGGCAGGGGTCTTTTTCCTATGGCTACACCTTC. Protein sequence: CASRGQGSFSYGYTF.

J is TRBJ2-3 and V is TRBV6-1; D is perhaps TRBD1 (6 bases). The CDR3 is 14 amino acids. The germline CDR1 and CDR2 sequences are MNHNS and SASEGT. V dropped 8 bases and J dropped 1 base, with 13 bases sitting between them. The DNA of the CDR3 is TGTGCCAGCCAGCTCCAGGGGCGCACAGATACGCAGTATTTT. Its translation is CASQLQGRTDTQYF.

The chain carries TRBV7-8 and TRBJ1-1; D gene ambiguous. Germline assignment: CDR1 SGHVS and CDR2 FQNEAQ. V was pared by 4 bases and J by 4 bases, with 22 bases between. This CDR3 region has 17 residues. The CDR3: CASSSAVAGIGRTEAFF. The CDR3 nucleotides are TGTGCCAGCAGCTCCGCCGTGGCCGGGATCGGGCGCACTGAAGCTTTCTTT. Variable domain in full (rest from reference TRBV7-8 and TRBJ1-1): GAGVSQSPRYKVAKRGQDVALRCDPISGHVSLFWYQQALGQGPEFLTYFQNEAQLDKSGLPSDRFFAERPEGSVSTLKIQRTQQEDSAVYLCASSSAVAGIGRTEAFFGQGTRLTVV.